Listed below are T cell receptor beta chains from one sample, sequenced in a study of technical replicates of blood from a handful of donors. Sequenced by immunoSEQ multiplex PCR; TCRdb stores in-frame clones only, minus some. The profile shows approximately 82,000 clones, 75% to 95% of them singletons. Sequences were obtained from T cells isolated from PBMCs. The receptor set was obtained from a human donor in good health. Each CDR3 is given with its conserved first and last residue.

V gene: TRBV11-3; J gene: TRBJ1-6; CDR3 length: 16; CDR3 protein: CASSSFSAGDNSPLHF
V gene: TRBV7-9; J gene: TRBJ1-1; CDR3 length: 15; CDR3 protein: CASSSTGVMNTEAFF
V gene: TRBV5-1; J gene: TRBJ2-7; CDR3 length: 15; CDR3 protein: CASTPTRQGTYEQYF
V gene: TRBV7-9; J gene: TRBJ1-2; CDR3 length: 16; CDR3 protein: CASSSSRTGDYYGYTF
V gene: TRBV6-1; J gene: TRBJ2-7; CDR3 length: 12; CDR3 protein: CASTAGNYEQYF
V gene: TRBV11-2; J gene: TRBJ2-5; CDR3 length: 15; CDR3 protein: CASSLAQASGETQYF
V gene: TRBV27; J gene: TRBJ2-7; CDR3 length: 18; CDR3 protein: CASSLRSFPAGGLGEQYF
V gene: TRBV18; J gene: TRBJ1-4; CDR3 length: 12; CDR3 protein: CASSPPTGELFF
V gene: TRBV18; J gene: TRBJ2-1; CDR3 length: 17; CDR3 protein: CASSPAGTSPYRNEQFF
V gene: TRBV6-1; J gene: TRBJ2-7; CDR3 length: 12; CDR3 protein: CASSEDYYEQYF
V gene: TRBV4-1; J gene: TRBJ1-2; CDR3 length: 14; CDR3 protein: CASSQVVMTDGYTF
V gene: TRBV7-9; J gene: TRBJ2-3; CDR3 length: 14; CDR3 protein: CASSAQSRGDTQYF
V gene: TRBV9; J gene: TRBJ2-1; CDR3 length: 15; CDR3 protein: CASSVRAFSYNEQFF
V gene: TRBV10-3; J gene: TRBJ2-3; CDR3 length: 24; CDR3 protein: CAIRPRLVWAANLAGPTSTDTQYF
V gene: TRBV7-8; J gene: TRBJ1-5; CDR3 length: 14; CDR3 protein: CASSWRTGNQPQHF
V gene: TRBV10-3; J gene: TRBJ1-5; CDR3 length: 15; CDR3 protein: CAISERQLSNQPQHF
V gene: TRBV11-1; J gene: TRBJ2-7; CDR3 length: 14; CDR3 protein: CASQGGDISYEQYF
V gene: TRBV5-1; J gene: TRBJ2-2; CDR3 length: 17; CDR3 protein: CASSLAGSIDLTGELFF
V gene: TRBV5-1; J gene: TRBJ2-1; CDR3 length: 15; CDR3 protein: CASSLAQGFTNEQFF
V gene: TRBV5-1; J gene: TRBJ2-1; CDR3 length: 14; CDR3 protein: CASSLGLADNEQFF
V gene: TRBV18; J gene: TRBJ1-1; CDR3 length: 13; CDR3 protein: CASSRGDQGEAFF
V gene: TRBV27; J gene: TRBJ1-5; CDR3 length: 15; CDR3 protein: CASRLIGQLNQPQHF
V gene: TRBV6-1; J gene: TRBJ2-1; CDR3 length: 14; CDR3 protein: CASSGGDTHNEQFF
V gene: TRBV10-1; J gene: TRBJ2-3; CDR3 length: 16; CDR3 protein: CASSVTAGESTDTQYF